This TCR beta chain was obtained from a study of graft-versus-host responses after intestinal transplantation. Study background: Multivisceral, liver-intestinal, or isolated intestinal transplants were received by the recipients. Overall study findings and caveats: With peak circulating GvH clone levels came an association with early post-transplant HvG declines.

This clone has only a few counts. A far larger clone is one base from this, pointing to a likely read error. The same CDR3 also results from other DNA sequences found in this sample. Responders (about 200,000, CFSE-labeled) were co-plated with about 200,000 irradiated, violet-dye-labeled stimulators. Sorting after the reaction isolated proliferating CFSE-low CD3+CD4+ and CD3+CD8+ responders. Repertoires were generated with immunoSEQ multiplex PCR, while TCRdb's copy carries only in-frame clones and drops some. The table shows around 9,000 clones, with 30% to 35% occurring only once. Per germline, CDR1 GTSNPN and CDR2 SVGIG (reference sequence). Trimming cost V 1 base and J 5 bases; bases outside gene matches: 5. The CDR3 has 16 residues.

The source is a human patient who was an organ donor for intestinal transplantation. Sample: alloreactive CD8+ T cells from a mixed lymphocyte reaction culture, taken before transplantation. The subset denotes: CFSE-low proliferating T cells sorted from roughly 6-day pre-transplant mixed lymphocyte reaction (GvH or HvG direction). This sequence joins TRBV30 and TRBJ2-2, with TRBD2 matching over 12 bases. In DNA form, the CDR3 reads TGTGCCTGGAGTGCAAAAGGGACTAGCGGGACCGGGGAGCTGTTTTTT. Translation: CAWSAKGTSGTGELFF.